These T cell receptor beta chains were read from a single sample in a study of CD8 T cells in Susac syndrome. One entry per CDR3 protein results from TCRdb running MiXCR on the immunoSEQ multiplex PCR reads. The sample records fewer than 200,000 distinct CDR3 sequences, roughly 96% being singletons. Input material: CD8+ T cells from PBMCs. Receptor source: a human donor with multiple sclerosis. Both conserved end residues are part of each CDR3. The D gene is left open where the match is weak. Rows give clone size only sometimes, using once, few, many, or a class for an expanded clone.

D: TRBD2
V: TRBV12-3/TRBV12-4
J: TRBJ2-7
size: -
CDR3: CASTFGGSYEQYF
DNA: TGTGCCAGCACCTTCGGGGGGTCCTACGAGCAGTACTTC

D: -
V: TRBV5-1
J: TRBJ2-7
size: -
CDR3: CASEGDGYEQYF
DNA: TGCGCCAGCGAGGGGGACGGCTACGAGCAGTACTTC

D: TRBD2
V: TRBV20-1
J: TRBJ2-3
size: -
CDR3: CSARDPAAGGIDTQYF
DNA: TGCAGTGCTAGAGATCCTGCAGCGGGGGGAATAGATACGCAGTATTTT

D: -
V: TRBV11-2
J: TRBJ2-5
size: once
CDR3: CASSYTPRRGETQYF
DNA: TGTGCCAGCAGCTATACACCCAGGAGAGGAGAGACCCAGTACTTC

D: -
V: TRBV15
J: TRBJ2-1
size: -
CDR3: CATSRYDGGGSSYNEQFF
DNA: TGTGCCACCAGCAGATATGACGGGGGCGGGAGCTCCTACAATGAGCAGTTCTTC

D: -
V: TRBV4-2
J: TRBJ2-7
size: -
CDR3: CASSQEDFTYEQYF
DNA: TGTGCCAGCAGCCAAGAGGACTTTACCTACGAGCAGTACTTC

D: -
V: TRBV15
J: TRBJ1-5
size: -
CDR3: CATSRDREASNQPQHF
DNA: TGTGCCACCAGCAGAGATCGGGAGGCTAGCAATCAGCCCCAGCATTTT

D: -
V: TRBV19
J: TRBJ1-2
size: once
CDR3: CASSTQETNYGGYTF
DNA: TGTGCCAGTAGTACTCAAGAGACAAACTATGGCGGCTACACCTTC

D: -
V: TRBV2
J: TRBJ1-1
size: -
CDR3: CASSVWATEAFF
DNA: TGTGCCAGCAGTGTGTGGGCAACTGAAGCTTTCTTT

D: -
V: TRBV12-3/TRBV12-4
J: TRBJ2-1
size: -
CDR3: CASSPTNHEQFF
DNA: TGTGCCAGCAGCCCTACAAACCATGAGCAGTTCTTC

D: -
V: TRBV4-1
J: TRBJ2-3
size: -
CDR3: CASSAGERSTDTQYF
DNA: TGCGCCAGCAGCGCCGGGGAGCGAAGCACAGATACGCAGTATTTT

D: TRBD1
V: TRBV7-9
J: TRBJ1-4
size: once
CDR3: CASSSRDSNTNEKLFF
DNA: TGTGCCAGCAGCTCGAGGGACAGCAATACTAATGAAAAACTGTTTTTT

D: TRBD1
V: TRBV2
J: TRBJ2-7
size: few
CDR3: CASSSGQGGNEQYF
DNA: TGTGCCAGCAGTTCAGGACAGGGTGGCAACGAGCAGTACTTC

D: -
V: TRBV10-3
J: TRBJ2-7
size: -
CDR3: CAISEGETGGEQYF
DNA: TGTGCCATCAGTGAGGGGGAGACAGGCGGCGAGCAGTACTTC

D: -
V: TRBV27
J: TRBJ1-5
size: -
CDR3: CASNPGVYSNQPQHF
DNA: TGTGCCAGCAACCCGGGGGTTTATAGCAATCAGCCCCAGCATTTT

D: -
V: TRBV6-1
J: TRBJ2-7
size: -
CDR3: CASSARENYEQYF
DNA: TGTGCCAGCAGTGCGAGGGAGAACTACGAGCAGTACTTC